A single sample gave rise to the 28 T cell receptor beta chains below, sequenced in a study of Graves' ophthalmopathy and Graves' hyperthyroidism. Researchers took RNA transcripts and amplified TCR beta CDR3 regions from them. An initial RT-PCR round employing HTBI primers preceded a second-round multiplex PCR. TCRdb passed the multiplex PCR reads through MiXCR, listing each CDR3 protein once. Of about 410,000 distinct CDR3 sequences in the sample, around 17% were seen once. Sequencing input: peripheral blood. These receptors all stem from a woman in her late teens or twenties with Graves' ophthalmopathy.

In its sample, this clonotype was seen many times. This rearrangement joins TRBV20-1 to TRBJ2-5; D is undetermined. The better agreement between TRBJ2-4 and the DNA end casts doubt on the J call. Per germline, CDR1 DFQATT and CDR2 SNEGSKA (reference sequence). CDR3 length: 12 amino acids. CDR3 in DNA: TGCAGTGCTAGCCCCTTGGGGAACATTCAGTACTTC. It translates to CSASPLGNIQYF.

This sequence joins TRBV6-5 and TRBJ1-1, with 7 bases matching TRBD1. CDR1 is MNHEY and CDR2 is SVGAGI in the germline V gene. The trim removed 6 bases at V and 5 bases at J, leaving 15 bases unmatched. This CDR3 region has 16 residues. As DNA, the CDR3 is TGTGCCAGCAGCTACGACAGGGTCGCCCTAGGGACTGAAGCTTTCTTT. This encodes CASSYDRVALGTEAFF.

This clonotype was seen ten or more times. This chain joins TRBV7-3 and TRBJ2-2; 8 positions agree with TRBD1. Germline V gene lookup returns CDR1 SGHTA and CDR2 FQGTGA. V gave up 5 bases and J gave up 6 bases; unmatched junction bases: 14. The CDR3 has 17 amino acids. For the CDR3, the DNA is TGTGCCAGCAGCACCTCCCCCACCCAGACAGGGGCCGGGGAGCTGTTTTTT. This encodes CASSTSPTQTGAGELFF.

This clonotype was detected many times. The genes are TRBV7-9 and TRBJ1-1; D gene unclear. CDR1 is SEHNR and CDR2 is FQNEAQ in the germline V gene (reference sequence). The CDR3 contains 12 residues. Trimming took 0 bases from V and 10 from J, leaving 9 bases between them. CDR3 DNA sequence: TGTGCCAGCAGCTTAGCGACCCGCGCAGCTTTCTTT. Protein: CASSLATRAAFF.

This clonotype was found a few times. The CDR3 bases are TGTGCCAGCAGTTATGGGGATAGCTATGGCTACACCTTC. It is translated as CASSYGDSYGYTF. The chain has TRBV28 and TRBJ1-2, with no clear D. The germline gives CDR1 MDHEN, CDR2 SYDVKM. This CDR3 region has 13 residues. Trimming cost V 4 bases and J 4 bases, with 10 bases left between them.

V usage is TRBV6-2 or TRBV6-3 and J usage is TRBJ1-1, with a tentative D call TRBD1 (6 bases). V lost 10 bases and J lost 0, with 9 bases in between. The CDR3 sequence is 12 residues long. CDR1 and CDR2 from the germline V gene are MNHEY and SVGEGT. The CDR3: CATRDMNTEAFF. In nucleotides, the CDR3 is TGTGCCACCAGGGACATGAACACTGAAGCTTTCTTT.

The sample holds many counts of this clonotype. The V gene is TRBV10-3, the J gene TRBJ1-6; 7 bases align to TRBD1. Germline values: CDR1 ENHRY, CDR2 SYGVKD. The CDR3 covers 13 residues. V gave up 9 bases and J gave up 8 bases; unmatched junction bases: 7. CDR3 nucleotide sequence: TGTGCCATACAGCTAGGACAGGATTCACCCCTCCACTTT. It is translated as CAIQLGQDSPLHF.

CDR3 protein: CASRAEESSYEQYF. Written as DNA, the CDR3 is TGCGCCAGCAGAGCGGAGGAGAGCTCCTACGAGCAGTACTTC. V usage is TRBV10-2 and J usage is TRBJ2-7; possibly TRBD2 for D (5 bases). Per germline, CDR1 WSHSY and CDR2 SAAADI. V was clipped by 6 bases and J by 0 bases, with 12 bases between them. CDR3 size: 14 residues.

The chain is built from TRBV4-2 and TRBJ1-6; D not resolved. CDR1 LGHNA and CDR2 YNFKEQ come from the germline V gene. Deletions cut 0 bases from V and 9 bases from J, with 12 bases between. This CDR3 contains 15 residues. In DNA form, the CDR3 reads TGTGCCAGCAGCCAAGAAGGGAGCAGTCGTTCACCCCTCCACTTT. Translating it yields CASSQEGSSRSPLHF.

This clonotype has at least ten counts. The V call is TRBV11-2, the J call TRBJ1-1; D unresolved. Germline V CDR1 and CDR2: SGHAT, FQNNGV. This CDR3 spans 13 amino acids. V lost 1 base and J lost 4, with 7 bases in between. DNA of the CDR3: TGTGCCAGCAGCTTAGTCCAGGTCACTGAAGCTTTCTTT. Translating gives CASSLVQVTEAFF. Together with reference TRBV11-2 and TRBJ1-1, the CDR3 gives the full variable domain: EAGVAQSPRYKIIEKRQSVAFWCNPISGHATLYWYQQILGQGPKLLIQFQNNGVVDDSQLPKDRFSAERLKGVDSTLKIQPAKLEDSAVYLCASSLVQVTEAFFGQGTRLTVV.

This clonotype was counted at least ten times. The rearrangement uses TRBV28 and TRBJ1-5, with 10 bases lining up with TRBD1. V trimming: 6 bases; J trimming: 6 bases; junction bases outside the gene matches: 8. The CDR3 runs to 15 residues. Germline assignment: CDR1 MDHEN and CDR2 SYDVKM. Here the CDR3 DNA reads TGTGCCAGCAGCTCGGGACAGGGGATCGGTCAGCCCCAGCATTTT. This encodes CASSSGQGIGQPQHF.

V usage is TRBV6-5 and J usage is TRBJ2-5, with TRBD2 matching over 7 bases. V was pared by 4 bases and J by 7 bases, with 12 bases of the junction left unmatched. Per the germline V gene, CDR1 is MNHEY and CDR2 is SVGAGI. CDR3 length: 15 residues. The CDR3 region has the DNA TGTGCCAGCAGTTCCCCCCTGCGGGGGAAGGGGACCCAGTACTTC. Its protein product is CASSSPLRGKGTQYF.

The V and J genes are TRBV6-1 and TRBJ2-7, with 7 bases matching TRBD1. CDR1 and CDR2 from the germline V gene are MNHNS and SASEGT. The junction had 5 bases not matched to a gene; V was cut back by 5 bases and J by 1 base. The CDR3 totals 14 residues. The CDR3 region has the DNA TGTGCCAGCAGTCAAGGGACAGCGTCCTACGAGCAGTACTTC. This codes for CASSQGTASYEQYF.

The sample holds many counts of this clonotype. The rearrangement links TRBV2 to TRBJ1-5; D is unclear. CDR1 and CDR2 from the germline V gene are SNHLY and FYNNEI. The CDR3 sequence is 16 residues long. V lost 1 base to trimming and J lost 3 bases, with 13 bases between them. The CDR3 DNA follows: TGTGCCAGCAGTGAAGTTGGAAGGGAATTCAATCAGCCCCAGCATTTT. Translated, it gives CASSEVGREFNQPQHF.

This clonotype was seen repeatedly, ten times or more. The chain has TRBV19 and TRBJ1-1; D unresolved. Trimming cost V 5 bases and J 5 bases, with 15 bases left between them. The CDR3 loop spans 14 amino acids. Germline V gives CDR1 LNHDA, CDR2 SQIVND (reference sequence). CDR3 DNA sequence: TGTGCCAGTAGTGACCGGGCCACGGTTACTGAAGCTTTCTTT. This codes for CASSDRATVTEAFF.

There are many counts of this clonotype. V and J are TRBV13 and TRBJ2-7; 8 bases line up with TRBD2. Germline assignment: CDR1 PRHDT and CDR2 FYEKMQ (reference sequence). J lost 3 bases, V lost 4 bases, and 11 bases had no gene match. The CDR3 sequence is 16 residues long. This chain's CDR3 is CASSSLAGPGFYEQYF. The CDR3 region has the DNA TGTGCCAGCAGCTCCTTAGCGGGACCAGGGTTCTACGAGCAGTACTTC.

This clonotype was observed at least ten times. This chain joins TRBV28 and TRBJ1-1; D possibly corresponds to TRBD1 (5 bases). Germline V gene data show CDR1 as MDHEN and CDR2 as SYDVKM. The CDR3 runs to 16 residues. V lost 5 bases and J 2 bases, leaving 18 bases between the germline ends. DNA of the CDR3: TGTGCCAGCAGTCCCGTCTTTCGGGGGATAAACACTGAAGCTTTCTTT. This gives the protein CASSPVFRGINTEAFF.

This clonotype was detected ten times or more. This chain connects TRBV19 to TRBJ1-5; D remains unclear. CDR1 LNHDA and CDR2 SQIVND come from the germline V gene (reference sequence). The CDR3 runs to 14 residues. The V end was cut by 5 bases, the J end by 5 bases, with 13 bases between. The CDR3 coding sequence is TGTGCCAGTAGTGCAGCGGAAGTTGATCAGCCCCAGCATTTT. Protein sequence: CASSAAEVDQPQHF.

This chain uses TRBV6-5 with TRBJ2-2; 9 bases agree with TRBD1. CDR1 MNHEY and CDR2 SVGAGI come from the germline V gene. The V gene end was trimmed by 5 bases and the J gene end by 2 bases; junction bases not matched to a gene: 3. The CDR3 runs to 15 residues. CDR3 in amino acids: CASSHRGLNTGELFF. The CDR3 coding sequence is TGTGCCAGCAGTCACAGGGGGCTCAACACCGGGGAGCTGTTTTTT.

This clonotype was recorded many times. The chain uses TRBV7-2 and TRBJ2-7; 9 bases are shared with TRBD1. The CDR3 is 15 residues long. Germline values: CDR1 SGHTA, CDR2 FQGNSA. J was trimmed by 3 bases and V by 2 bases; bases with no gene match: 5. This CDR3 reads CASSLRGTGIYEQYF. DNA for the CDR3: TGTGCCAGCAGCTTACGCGGGACAGGGATCTACGAGCAGTACTTC.

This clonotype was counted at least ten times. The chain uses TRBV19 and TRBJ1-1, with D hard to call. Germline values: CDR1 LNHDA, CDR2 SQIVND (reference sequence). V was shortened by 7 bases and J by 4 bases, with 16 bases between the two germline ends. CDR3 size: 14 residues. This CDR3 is CASMGSGGITEAFF. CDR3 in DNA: TGTGCCAGTATGGGATCCGGCGGGATCACTGAAGCTTTCTTT.

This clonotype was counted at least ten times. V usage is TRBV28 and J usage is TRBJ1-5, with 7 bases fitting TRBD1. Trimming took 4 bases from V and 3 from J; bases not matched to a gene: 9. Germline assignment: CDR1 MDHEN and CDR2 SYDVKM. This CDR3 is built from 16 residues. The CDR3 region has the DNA TGTGCCAGCAGTTCTGCGAAGGGGGCCTTCAATCAGCCCCAGCATTTT. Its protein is CASSSAKGAFNQPQHF.

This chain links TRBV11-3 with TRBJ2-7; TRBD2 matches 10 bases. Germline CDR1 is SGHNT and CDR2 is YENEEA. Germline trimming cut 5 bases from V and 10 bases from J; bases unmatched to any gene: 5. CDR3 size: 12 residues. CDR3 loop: CASSLGLAAQYF. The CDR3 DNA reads TGTGCCAGCAGCCTCGGACTAGCGGCCCAGTACTTC.

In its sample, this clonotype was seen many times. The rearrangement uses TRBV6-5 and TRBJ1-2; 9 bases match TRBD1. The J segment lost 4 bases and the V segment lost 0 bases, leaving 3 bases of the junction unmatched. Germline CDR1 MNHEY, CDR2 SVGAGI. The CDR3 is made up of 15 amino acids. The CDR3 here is CASSYSRDRVYGYTF. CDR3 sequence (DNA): TGTGCCAGCAGTTACTCACGGGACAGGGTCTATGGCTACACCTTC.

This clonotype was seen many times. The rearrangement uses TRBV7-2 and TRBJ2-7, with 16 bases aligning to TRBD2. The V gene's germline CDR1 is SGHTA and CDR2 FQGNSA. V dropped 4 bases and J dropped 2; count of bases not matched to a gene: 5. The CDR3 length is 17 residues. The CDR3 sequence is CASSSFGTSGGAYEQYF. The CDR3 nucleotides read TGTGCCAGCAGCTCCTTCGGGACTAGCGGGGGGGCCTACGAGCAGTACTTC.

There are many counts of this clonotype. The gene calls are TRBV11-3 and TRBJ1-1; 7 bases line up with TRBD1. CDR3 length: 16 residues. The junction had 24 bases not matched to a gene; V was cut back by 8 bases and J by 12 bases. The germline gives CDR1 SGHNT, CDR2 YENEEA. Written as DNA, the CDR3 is TGTGCCAGCCAATCTAAACAGGGGCAGGGGCGATGGGAAACTTTCTTT. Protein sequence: CASQSKQGQGRWETFF.

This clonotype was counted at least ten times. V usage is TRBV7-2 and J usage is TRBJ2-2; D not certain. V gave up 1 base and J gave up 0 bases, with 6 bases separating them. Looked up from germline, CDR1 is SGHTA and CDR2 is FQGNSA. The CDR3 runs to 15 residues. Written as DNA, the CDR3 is TGTGCCAGCAGCTTAGGGGTCGCGAACACCGGGGAGCTGTTTTTT. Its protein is CASSLGVANTGELFF.

The CDR3 sequence: CASSYSSAAGGFNEQYF. In DNA form, the CDR3 reads TGTGCCAGCAGTTACTCGAGTGCAGCGGGAGGGTTTAACGAGCAGTACTTC. The J gene is TRBJ2-7, the V gene TRBV6-5; 10 positions agree with TRBD2. Germline CDR1 is MNHEY and CDR2 is SVGAGI. The CDR3 totals 17 residues. With 0 bases clipped from V and 5 bases from J, the junction kept 10 bases outside the gene matches.